This TCR beta chain was recovered during a study of blood T cell repertoires in COVID-19. Across the study: The United States, Italy and Spain were the sources of the acute and convalescent COVID-19 samples. Sources were T cells, B-cell-depleted T cells, or PBMCs; the material itself was cDNA or gDNA.

Source study methods: By means of reference gene primer amplification, nucleated cell counts were estimated. The method was immunoSEQ multiplex PCR; TCRdb's version includes in-frame clones alone and lacks a portion of them. That table supplies the V and J calls and clone size; D and trimming were determined from the DNA. The repertoire includes just over 650,000 clones, about 90% of them detected once, and about 0.26% sits in the top ten. This CDR3 contains 13 residues. Germline V gene data show CDR1 as MNHEY and CDR2 as SVGEGT. Trimming at V came to 1 base and at J to 10 bases, leaving 6 bases not matched to a gene.

This chain links TRBV6-2 or TRBV6-3 with TRBJ2-7, with 8 nucleotides matching TRBD1. Material: peripheral blood. The sequence was obtained from a young woman with acute or convalescent COVID-19. The CDR3 nucleotides read TGTGCCAGCAGTTACTTCGGGACAGGCGAACAGTACTTC. It is translated as CASSYFGTGEQYF.